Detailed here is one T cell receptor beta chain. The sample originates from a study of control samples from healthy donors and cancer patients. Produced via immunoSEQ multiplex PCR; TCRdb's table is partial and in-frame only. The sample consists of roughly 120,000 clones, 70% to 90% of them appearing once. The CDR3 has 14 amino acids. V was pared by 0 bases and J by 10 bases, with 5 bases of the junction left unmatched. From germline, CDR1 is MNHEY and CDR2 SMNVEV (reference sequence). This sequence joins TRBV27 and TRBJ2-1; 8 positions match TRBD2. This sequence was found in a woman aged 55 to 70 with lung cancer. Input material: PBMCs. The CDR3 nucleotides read TGTGCCAGCAGTTTATCCGGGGGGGCATGGGAGCAGTTCTTC. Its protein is CASSLSGGAWEQFF.